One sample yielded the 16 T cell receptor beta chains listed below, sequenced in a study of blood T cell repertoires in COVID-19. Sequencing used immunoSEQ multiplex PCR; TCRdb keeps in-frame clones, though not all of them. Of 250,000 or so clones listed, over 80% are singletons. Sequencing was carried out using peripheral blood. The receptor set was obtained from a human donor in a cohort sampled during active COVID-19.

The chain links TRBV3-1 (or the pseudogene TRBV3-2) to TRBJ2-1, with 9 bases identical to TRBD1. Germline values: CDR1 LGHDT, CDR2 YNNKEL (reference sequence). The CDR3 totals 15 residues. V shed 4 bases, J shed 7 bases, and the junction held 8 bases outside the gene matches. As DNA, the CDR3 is TGTGCCAGCAGCCCACCCGTGGACAGGGGAAATGAGCAGTTCTTC. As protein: CASSPPVDRGNEQFF.

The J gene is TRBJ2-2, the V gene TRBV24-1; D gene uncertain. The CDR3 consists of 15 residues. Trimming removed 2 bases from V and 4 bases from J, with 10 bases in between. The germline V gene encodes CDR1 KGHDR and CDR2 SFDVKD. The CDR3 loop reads CATSDSKTLTGELFF. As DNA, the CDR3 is TGTGCCACCAGTGATTCCAAAACTCTCACCGGGGAGCTGTTTTTT.

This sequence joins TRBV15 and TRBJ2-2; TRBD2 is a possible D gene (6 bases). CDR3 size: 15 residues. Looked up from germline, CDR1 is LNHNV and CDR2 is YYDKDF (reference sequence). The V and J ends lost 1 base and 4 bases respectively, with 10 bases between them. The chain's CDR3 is CATSRGDSRTGELFF. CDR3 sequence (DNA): TGTGCCACCAGCAGAGGGGACTCTCGCACCGGGGAGCTGTTTTTT.

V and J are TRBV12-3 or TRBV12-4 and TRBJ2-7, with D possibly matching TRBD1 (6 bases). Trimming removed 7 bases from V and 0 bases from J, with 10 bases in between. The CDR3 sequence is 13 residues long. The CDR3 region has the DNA TGTGCCAGCACCCGGGACACCTCCTACGAGCAGTACTTC. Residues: CASTRDTSYEQYF.

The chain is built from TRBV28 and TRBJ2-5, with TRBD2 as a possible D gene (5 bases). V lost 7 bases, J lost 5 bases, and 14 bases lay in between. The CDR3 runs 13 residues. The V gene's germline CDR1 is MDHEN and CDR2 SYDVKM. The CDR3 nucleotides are TGTGCCAGCATCCCCGGAGGCATCGAGACCCAGTACTTC. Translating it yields CASIPGGIETQYF.

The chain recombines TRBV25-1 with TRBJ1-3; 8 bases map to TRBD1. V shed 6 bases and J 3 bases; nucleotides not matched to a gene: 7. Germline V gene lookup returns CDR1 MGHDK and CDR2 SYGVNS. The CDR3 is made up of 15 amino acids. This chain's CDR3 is CASRETGVVGNTIYF. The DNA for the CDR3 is TGTGCCAGCAGAGAGACAGGGGTGGTTGGAAACACCATATATTTT.

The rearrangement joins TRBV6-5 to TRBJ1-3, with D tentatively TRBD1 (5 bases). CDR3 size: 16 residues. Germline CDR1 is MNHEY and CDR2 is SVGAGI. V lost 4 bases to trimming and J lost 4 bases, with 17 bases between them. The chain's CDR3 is CASSSSQTGVGNTIYF. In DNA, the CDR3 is TGTGCCAGCAGTTCCTCTCAAACAGGAGTCGGAAACACCATATATTTT.

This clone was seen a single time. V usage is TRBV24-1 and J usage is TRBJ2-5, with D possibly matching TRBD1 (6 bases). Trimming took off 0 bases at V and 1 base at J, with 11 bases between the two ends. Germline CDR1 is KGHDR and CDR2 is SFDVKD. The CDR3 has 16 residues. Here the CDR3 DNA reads TGTGCCACCAGTGATTTGCCACAGGGAATCCAAGAGACCCAGTACTTC. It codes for CATSDLPQGIQETQYF.

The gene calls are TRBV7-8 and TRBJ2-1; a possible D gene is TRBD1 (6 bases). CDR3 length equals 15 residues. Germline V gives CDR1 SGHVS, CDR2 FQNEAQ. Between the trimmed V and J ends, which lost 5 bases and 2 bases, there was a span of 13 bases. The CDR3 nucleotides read TGTGCCAGCAGCGCTTACAGGGACCCCTACAATGAGCAGTTCTTC. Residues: CASSAYRDPYNEQFF.

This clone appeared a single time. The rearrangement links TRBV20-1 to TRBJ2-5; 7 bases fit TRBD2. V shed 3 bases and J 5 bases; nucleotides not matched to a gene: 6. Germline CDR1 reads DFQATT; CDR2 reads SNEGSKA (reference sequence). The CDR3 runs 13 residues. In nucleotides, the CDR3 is TGCAGTGCTAGTCCACTAGCGACGGAGACCCAGTACTTC. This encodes CSASPLATETQYF.

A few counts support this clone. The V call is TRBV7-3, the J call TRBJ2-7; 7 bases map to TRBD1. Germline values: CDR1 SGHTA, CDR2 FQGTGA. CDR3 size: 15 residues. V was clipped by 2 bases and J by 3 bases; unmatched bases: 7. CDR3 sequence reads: CASSLFGQEDYEQYF. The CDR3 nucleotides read TGTGCCAGCAGCTTATTCGGACAGGAGGACTACGAGCAGTACTTC.

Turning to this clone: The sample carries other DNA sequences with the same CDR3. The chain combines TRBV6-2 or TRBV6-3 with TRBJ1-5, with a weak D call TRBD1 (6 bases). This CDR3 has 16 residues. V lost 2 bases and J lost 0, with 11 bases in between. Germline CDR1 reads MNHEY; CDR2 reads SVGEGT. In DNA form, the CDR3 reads TGTGCCAGCAGTTACCCCCAGGGGTCTAGCAATCAGCCCCAGCATTTT. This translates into CASSYPQGSSNQPQHF.

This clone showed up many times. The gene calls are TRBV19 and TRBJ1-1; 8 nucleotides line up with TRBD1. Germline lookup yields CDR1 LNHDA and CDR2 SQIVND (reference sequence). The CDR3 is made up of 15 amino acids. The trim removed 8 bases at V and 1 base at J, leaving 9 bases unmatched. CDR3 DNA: TGTGCCAGTCATAAAACCGGGACAGGGAACACTGAAGCTTTCTTT. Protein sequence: CASHKTGTGNTEAFF.

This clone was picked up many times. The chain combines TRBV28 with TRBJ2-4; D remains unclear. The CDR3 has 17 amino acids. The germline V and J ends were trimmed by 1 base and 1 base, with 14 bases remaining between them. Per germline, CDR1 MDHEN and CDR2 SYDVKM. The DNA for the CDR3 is TGTGCCAGCAGTTTATTGCGGCTAACGAGGGCCAAAAACATTCAGTACTTC. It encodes CASSLLRLTRAKNIQYF.

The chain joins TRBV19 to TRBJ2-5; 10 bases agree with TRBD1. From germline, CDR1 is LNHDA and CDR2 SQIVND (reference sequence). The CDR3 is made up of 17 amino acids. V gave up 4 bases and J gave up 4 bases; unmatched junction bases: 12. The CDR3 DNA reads TGTGCCAGTAGTAAGGGGCGACAGGGGGCGATTGGAGAGACCCAGTACTTC. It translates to CASSKGRQGAIGETQYF. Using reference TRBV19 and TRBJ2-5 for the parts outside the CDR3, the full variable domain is DGGITQSPKYLFRKEGQNVTLSCEQNLNHDAMYWYRQDPGQGLRLIYYSQIVNDFQKGDIAEGYSVSREKKESFPLTVTSAQKNPTAFYLCASSKGRQGAIGETQYFGPGTRLLVL.

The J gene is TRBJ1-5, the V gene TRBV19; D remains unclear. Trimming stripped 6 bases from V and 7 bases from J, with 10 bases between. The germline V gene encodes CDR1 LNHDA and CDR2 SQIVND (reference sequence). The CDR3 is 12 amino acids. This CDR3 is CASSGEGQPQHF. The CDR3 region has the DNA TGTGCCAGTAGCGGGGAGGGACAGCCCCAGCATTTT.